These 20 T cell receptor beta chains originate from one sample sequenced in a study of T cells after yellow fever vaccination. TCRdb called the 5' RACE reads again in MiXCR, with one record for every CDR3 protein. The top ten clones hold less than 3.5% of a sample with some 200,000 distinct CDR3 sequences, approximately 3% of them seen once. The specimen was CD4+ T cells sorted from PBMCs, collected 10 days after the yellow fever booster vaccination. These receptors were taken from a man aged 18 to 29 who received the YFV17D yellow fever vaccine.

The sample holds a few counts of this clonotype. CDR3 amino acids: CATSESGTGVADTQYF. CDR3 nucleotide sequence: TGTGCCACCAGTGAATCCGGGACAGGGGTTGCAGATACGCAGTATTTT. The genes are TRBV24-1 and TRBJ2-3; 10 nucleotides agree with TRBD1. Germline V gives CDR1 KGHDR, CDR2 SFDVKD. J was trimmed by 4 bases and V by 4 bases; bases with no gene match: 7. The CDR3 has 16 residues.

Many counts were recorded for this clonotype. The chain recombines TRBV29-1 with TRBJ2-1; TRBD1 is a possible D gene (6 bases). Deletions cut 2 bases from V and 1 base from J, with 9 bases between. This CDR3 has 14 amino acids. Germline-derived CDR1 and CDR2 are SQVTM and ANQGSEA. For the CDR3, the DNA is TGCAGCGTTGAACCAGGACAGTCCTACAATGAGCAGTTCTTC. Translation gives CSVEPGQSYNEQFF.

This chain joins TRBV10-2 and TRBJ2-1; D not certain. Trimming took off 5 bases at V and 7 bases at J, with 12 bases between the two ends. Germline V gives CDR1 WSHSY, CDR2 SAAADI. The CDR3 is made up of 13 amino acids. CDR3 nucleotides: TGCGCCAGCAGTCCCCCGTGGGGTAATGAGCAGTTCTTC. Translating gives CASSPPWGNEQFF.

The chain is built from TRBV7-4 and TRBJ1-6; weak D call: TRBD1 (5 bases). The germline CDR1 and CDR2 sequences are SGHVT and SQSDAQ. CDR3 length equals 19 residues. Trimming cost V 3 bases and J 8 bases, with 26 bases left between them. CDR3: CASSLRRGGYKVWDSPLHF. CDR3 coding DNA: TGTGCCAGCAGCTTGAGAAGGGGAGGGTACAAAGTCTGGGATTCACCCCTCCACTTT.

Concerning this clonotype: Given a much more abundant clone one base away, this may be a read error. No DNA is shown, since the ends of the CDR3 on it are uncertain; the CDR3 is the one TCRdb lists. V and J are TRBV12-3 or TRBV12-4 and TRBJ1-2. The CDR3 sequence runs 13 residues, both termini included. This CDR3 reads CASSRGLFFGYTF.

Concerning this clonotype: The germline gene is not matched at one end of the junction; a read error may be the cause. The gene calls are TRBV11-2 and TRBJ1-6, with D possibly being TRBD1 (6 bases). The CDR3 length is 10 residues. Germline CDR1 SGHAT, CDR2 FQNNGV. For the CDR3, the DNA is TGTGCCAGCAGGGGGGCAGTCCTATTCTTT. Amino acid sequence: CASRGAVLFF.

This clonotype was counted between two and nine times. The rearrangement links TRBV6-2 or TRBV6-3 to TRBJ2-2; no firm D call. The germline V and J ends were trimmed by 7 bases and 4 bases, with 13 bases remaining between them. CDR1 is MNHEY and CDR2 is SVGEGT in the germline V gene. CDR3 length: 14 amino acids. The CDR3 spells CASTGDSRTGELFF. The DNA of the CDR3 is TGTGCCAGCACAGGTGACTCGCGCACCGGGGAGCTGTTTTTT.

The sample holds a few counts of this clonotype. The chain combines TRBV6-5 with TRBJ1-2; no reliable D call. This CDR3 has 13 amino acids. Germline-derived CDR1 and CDR2 are MNHEY and SVGAGI. Trimming left V 0 bases short and J 4 bases short, with 6 bases between. This chain's CDR3 is CASSYSDIYGYTF. The CDR3 coding sequence is TGTGCCAGCAGTTACTCAGATATCTATGGCTACACCTTC.

This clonotype was seen many times. This sequence joins TRBV5-1 and TRBJ1-5; 10 bases align to TRBD1. CDR1 and CDR2 (germline): SGHRS, YFSETQ. V lost 4 bases and J lost 5; bases outside the gene matches: 3. This CDR3 has 14 amino acids. The chain's CDR3 is CASSRGQGDQPQHF. CDR3 in DNA: TGCGCCAGCAGCCGAGGACAGGGGGATCAGCCCCAGCATTTT.

This clonotype was observed many times. The chain uses TRBV7-9 and TRBJ1-1; D remains ambiguous. Trimming removed 7 bases at V and 4 bases at J, with 10 bases between. This CDR3 contains 12 residues. From germline, CDR1 is SEHNR and CDR2 FQNEAQ (reference sequence). CDR3 DNA sequence: TGTGCCAGCACTCCGGAGGGCACTGAAGCTTTCTTT. Residues: CASTPEGTEAFF.

This clonotype was seen ten or more times. The chain combines TRBV11-2 with TRBJ1-4; no clear D gene. Germline V CDR1 and CDR2: SGHAT, FQNNGV. V shed 1 base and J shed 4 bases, with 7 bases lying between them. CDR3 length: 14 amino acids. CDR3 region: CASSLGAINEKLFF. The CDR3, as DNA: TGTGCCAGCAGCTTAGGAGCTATTAATGAAAAACTGTTTTTT.

This clonotype was counted ten times or more. This rearrangement joins TRBV21-1 to TRBJ2-4. TRBV21-1 is a pseudogene segment. The CDR3 runs to 16 residues. CDR3 coding DNA: TGTGCCAGCAGCAAAACCTCGATCGGGGCCAAAAACATTCAGTACTTC. It specifies CASSKTSIGAKNIQYF.

This clonotype was seen ten or more times. The chain recombines TRBV2 with TRBJ1-2, with D unresolved. This CDR3 has 11 amino acids. V lost 5 bases and J lost 7, with 8 bases in between. Germline-derived CDR1 and CDR2 are SNHLY and FYNNEI. The CDR3 protein is CASSWSPGYTF. The CDR3 DNA is TGTGCCAGCAGTTGGTCGCCTGGCTACACCTTC.

V gene TRBV20-1 combines with J gene TRBJ1-1, with D perhaps matching TRBD1 (6 bases). Germline-derived CDR1 and CDR2 are DFQATT and SNEGSKA (reference sequence). The CDR3 is 13 residues long. V lost 3 bases and J lost 6, with 14 bases in between. CDR3 DNA sequence: TGCAGTGCTAGTAAGGGGGAAGGCGCTGAAGCTTTCTTT. Residues: CSASKGEGAEAFF.

This clonotype has just a few counts. This rearrangement joins TRBV5-1 to TRBJ2-2; D ambiguous. Trimming removed 0 bases at V and 6 bases at J, with 12 bases between. This CDR3 is 15 amino acids long. CDR1 and CDR2 (germline): SGHRS, YFSETQ. The CDR3 DNA reads TGCGCCAGCAGCTTGGCCTTAGTTGGGGCCGGGGAGCTGTTTTTT. The encoded protein is CASSLALVGAGELFF. Variable domain in full (rest from reference TRBV5-1 and TRBJ2-2): KAGVTQTPRYLIKTRGQQVTLSCSPISGHRSVSWYQQTPGQGLQFLFEYFSETQRNKGNFPGRFSGRQFSNSRSEMNVSTLELGDSALYLCASSLALVGAGELFFGEGSRLTVL.

The V call is TRBV28, the J call TRBJ2-6; D possibly corresponds to TRBD2 (5 bases). This CDR3 has 16 residues. Germline CDR1 is MDHEN and CDR2 is SYDVKM. V was clipped by 2 bases and J by 4 bases, with 12 bases between them. CDR3 residues: CASSLPLSGGANVLTF. The CDR3 nucleotides read TGTGCCAGCAGTTTACCTCTCTCGGGGGGGGCCAACGTCCTGACTTTC.

The table lists this clonotype with a few counts. The V call is TRBV7-8, the J call TRBJ2-7; perhaps TRBD2 as D (5 bases). This CDR3 comprises 13 residues. CDR1 is SGHVS and CDR2 is FQNEAQ in the germline V gene. The V and J ends lost 2 bases and 3 bases respectively, with 8 bases between them. The CDR3 protein is CASSLTGFYEQYV. The CDR3 DNA reads as TGTGCCAGCAGCTTAACGGGGTTCTACGAGCAGTACGTC.

This clonotype was counted many times. CDR3 protein: CASSPQGGAFF. The CDR3 nucleotides read TGTGCCAGCAGTCCACAGGGGGGAGCTTTCTTT. The chain combines TRBV28 with TRBJ1-1, with 8 bases fitting TRBD1. Losses at the gene ends were 5 bases for V and 10 bases for J; bases not matched to a gene: 3. Germline V gene sequence: CDR1 MDHEN, CDR2 SYDVKM. The CDR3 spans 11 residues.

This clonotype was seen many times. The chain is built from TRBV7-2 and TRBJ2-5, with 7 bases that match TRBD2. This CDR3 contains 13 residues. With V trimmed by 6 bases and J by 7 bases, 8 bases remained unmatched. The germline gives CDR1 SGHTA, CDR2 FQGNSA. The CDR3 loop is CASSLGLVRTQYF. The CDR3 bases are TGTGCCAGCAGTCTTGGACTAGTAAGGACCCAGTACTTC.

The chain carries TRBV2 and TRBJ2-1; D uncertain. Germline V gives CDR1 SNHLY, CDR2 FYNNEI. The CDR3 has 13 residues. Trimming cost V 11 bases and J 10 bases, with 21 bases left between them. In DNA form, the CDR3 reads TGTGCCGACAACGGGCAGCCGGGTGGGGAGCAGTTCTTC. It encodes CADNGQPGGEQFF.